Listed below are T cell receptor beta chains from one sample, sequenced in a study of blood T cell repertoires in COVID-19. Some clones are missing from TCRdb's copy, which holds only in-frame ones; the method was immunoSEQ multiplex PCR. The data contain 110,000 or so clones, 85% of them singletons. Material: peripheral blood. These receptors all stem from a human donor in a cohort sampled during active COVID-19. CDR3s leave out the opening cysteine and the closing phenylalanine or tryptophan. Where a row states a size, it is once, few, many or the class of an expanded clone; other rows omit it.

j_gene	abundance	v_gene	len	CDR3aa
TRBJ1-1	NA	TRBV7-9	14	ASSSDPGWMNTEAF
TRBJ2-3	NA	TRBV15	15	ATSPPLGGPGTDTQY
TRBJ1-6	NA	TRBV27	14	ASSLYGTGIYSPLH
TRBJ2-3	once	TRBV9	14	ASSPGLAGGTDTQY
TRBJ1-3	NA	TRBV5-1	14	ASSLAGVTPGNTIY
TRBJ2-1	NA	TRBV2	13	ASSVLTGGDNEQF
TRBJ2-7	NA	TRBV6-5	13	ASSPIQGRQHEQY
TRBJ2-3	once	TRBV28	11	ASRGGSTDTQY
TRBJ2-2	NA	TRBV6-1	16	ASSEAWGQGAPTGELF
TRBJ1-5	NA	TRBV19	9	ASSITGTQH
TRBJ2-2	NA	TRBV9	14	ASSLPGLGITGELF